A selection of T cell receptor beta chains follows, all from one sample in a study of T cell changes during pregnancy in multiple sclerosis. Profiling relied on immunoSEQ multiplex PCR, and the TCRdb table lists in-frame clones only, not all of them. The sample shows about 46,000 clones, about 94% of them seen only once. The sample here was CD8+ T cells from peripheral blood mononuclear cells, taken after pregnancy. The receptors shown here come from a female donor with multiple sclerosis, enrolled in a pregnancy study. Both conserved end residues are trimmed from each CDR3. Clone size is stated in some rows and not others, as once, few, many or a class when expanded.

TRBV30 NA ALPKQGAALNYGYT
TRBV2 NA ASRSLGGGGQPQH
TRBV27 once ASSDVGGTYEQY
TRBV5-1 NA ASSRTGADGYT
TRBV27 NA ASSYRSYNEQF
TRBV9 NA ASSAPTTSSYNEQF
TRBV25-1 NA ASSNPGTRGNEQF
TRBV13 NA ASSPFRGGAKNEQF
TRBV13 once ASSTPLTGNYGYT
TRBV7-9 NA ASSTPVALGGYEQY
TRBV19 once ASSHVAGEATDTQY
TRBV5-1 NA ASSLRQGAYEQY
TRBV27 NA ASSVGGEVAEQY
TRBV27 NA AILTGGNEQF
TRBV11-3 NA ASSSTGELF
TRBV7-2 NA ASSLAETGSWYYGYT
TRBV4-3 NA ASSQDRGNQPQH
TRBV6-1 NA ASSERDFPSTDTQY
TRBV2 NA ASIGPPRQGPYNEQF
TRBV4-3 NA ASSQDPAAGGADTQY
TRBV25-1 NA ASSESRGDSYEQY
TRBV4-1 NA ASSQRTAPTGINTGELF
TRBV4-1 NA ASSHAGSKAEAF
TRBV4-1 NA ASSYGVPYEQY
TRBV7-6 NA ASSSGDSSTDTQY
TRBV7-8 NA ASSLGQGYSNQPQH
TRBV2 few ASSNREQPQH
TRBV7-9 NA ASSLKPDNSNQPQH